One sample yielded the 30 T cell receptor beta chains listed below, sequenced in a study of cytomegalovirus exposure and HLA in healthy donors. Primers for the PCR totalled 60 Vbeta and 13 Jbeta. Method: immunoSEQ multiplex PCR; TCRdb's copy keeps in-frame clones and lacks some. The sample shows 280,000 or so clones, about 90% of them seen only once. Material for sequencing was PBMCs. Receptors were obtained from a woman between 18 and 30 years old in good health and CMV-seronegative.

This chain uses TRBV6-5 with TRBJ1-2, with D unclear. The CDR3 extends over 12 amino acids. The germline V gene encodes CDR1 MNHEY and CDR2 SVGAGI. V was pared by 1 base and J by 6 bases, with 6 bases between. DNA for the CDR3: TGTGCCAGCAGTTACTACGGGGATGGCTACACCTTC. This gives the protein CASSYYGDGYTF.

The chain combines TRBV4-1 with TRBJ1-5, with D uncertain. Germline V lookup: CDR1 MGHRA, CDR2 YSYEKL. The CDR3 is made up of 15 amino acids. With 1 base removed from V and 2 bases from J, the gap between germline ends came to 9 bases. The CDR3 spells CASSQGALGNQPQHF. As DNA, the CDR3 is TGCGCCAGCAGCCAAGGGGCCCTCGGCAATCAGCCCCAGCATTTT.

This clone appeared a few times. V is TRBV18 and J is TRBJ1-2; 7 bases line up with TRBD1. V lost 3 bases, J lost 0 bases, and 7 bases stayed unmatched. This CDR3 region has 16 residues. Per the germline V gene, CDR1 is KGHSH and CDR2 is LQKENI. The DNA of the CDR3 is TGTGCCAGCTCACCTATGAGGCAGGGGGCTAACTATGGCTACACCTTC. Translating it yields CASSPMRQGANYGYTF.

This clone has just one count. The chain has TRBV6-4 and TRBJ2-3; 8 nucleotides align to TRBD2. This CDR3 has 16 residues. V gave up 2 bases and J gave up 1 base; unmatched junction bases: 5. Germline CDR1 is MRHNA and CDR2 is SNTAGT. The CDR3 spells CASSDAGGIGTDTQYF. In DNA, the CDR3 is TGTGCCAGCAGTGACGCGGGGGGAATCGGCACAGATACGCAGTATTTT.

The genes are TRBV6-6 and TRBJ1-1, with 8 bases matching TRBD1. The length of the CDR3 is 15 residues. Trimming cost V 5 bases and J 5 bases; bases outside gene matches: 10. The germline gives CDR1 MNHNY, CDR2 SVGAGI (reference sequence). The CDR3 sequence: CASSNPQGVWTEAFF. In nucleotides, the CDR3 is TGTGCCAGCAGTAACCCACAGGGGGTCTGGACTGAAGCTTTCTTT.

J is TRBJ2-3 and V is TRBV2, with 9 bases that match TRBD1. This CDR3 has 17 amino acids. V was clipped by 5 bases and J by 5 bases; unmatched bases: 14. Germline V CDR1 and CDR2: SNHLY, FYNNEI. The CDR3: CASSKSTGGAGGDTQYF. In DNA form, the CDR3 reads TGTGCCAGCAGTAAAAGCACAGGGGGCGCAGGCGGAGATACGCAGTATTTT.

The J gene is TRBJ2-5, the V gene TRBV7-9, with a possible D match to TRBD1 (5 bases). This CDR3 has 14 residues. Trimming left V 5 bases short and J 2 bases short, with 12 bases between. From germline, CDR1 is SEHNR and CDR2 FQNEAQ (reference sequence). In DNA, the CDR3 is TGTGCCAGCAGCAGGACACAGACTCAAGAGACCCAGTACTTC. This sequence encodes CASSRTQTQETQYF.

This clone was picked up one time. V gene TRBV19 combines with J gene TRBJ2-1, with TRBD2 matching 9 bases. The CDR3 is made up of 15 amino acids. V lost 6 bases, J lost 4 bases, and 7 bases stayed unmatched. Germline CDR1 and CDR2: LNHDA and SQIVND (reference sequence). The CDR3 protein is CASSPAGGLYNEQFF. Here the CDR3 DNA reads TGTGCCAGTAGCCCGGCGGGGGGGCTTTACAATGAGCAGTTCTTC.

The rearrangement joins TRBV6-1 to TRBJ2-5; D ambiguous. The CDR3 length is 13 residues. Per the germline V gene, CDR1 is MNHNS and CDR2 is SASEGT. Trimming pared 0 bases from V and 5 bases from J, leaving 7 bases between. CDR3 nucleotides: TGTGCCAGCAGTGAAGCCAGTATCGAGACCCAGTACTTC. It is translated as CASSEASIETQYF.

DNA of the CDR3: TGTGCCAGCAAGGTCGCCAGGGAGGGAACCTACGAGCAGTACTTC. It is translated as CASKVAREGTYEQYF. The V call is TRBV6-1, the J call TRBJ2-7, with 7 bases aligning to TRBD2. The J segment lost 2 bases and the V segment lost 7 bases, leaving 11 bases of the junction unmatched. The CDR3 has 15 amino acids. CDR1 is MNHNS and CDR2 is SASEGT in the germline V gene.

CDR3 DNA: TGCAGCGTGGGGGGGAGACAACACCCTGAAGCTTTCTTT. Protein: CSVGGRQHPEAFF. The rearrangement joins TRBV29-1 to TRBJ1-1; a weak D match, TRBD1 (5 bases). From germline, CDR1 is SQVTM and CDR2 ANQGSEA. This CDR3 is built from 13 residues. Trimming removed 6 bases from V and 6 bases from J, with 17 bases in between.

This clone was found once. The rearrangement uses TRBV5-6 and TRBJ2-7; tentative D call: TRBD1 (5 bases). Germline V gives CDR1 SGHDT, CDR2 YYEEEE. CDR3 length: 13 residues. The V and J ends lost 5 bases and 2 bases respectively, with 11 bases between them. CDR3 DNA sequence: TGTGCCAGCAGTTCCGGACAAACCTACGAGCAGTACTTC. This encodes CASSSGQTYEQYF.

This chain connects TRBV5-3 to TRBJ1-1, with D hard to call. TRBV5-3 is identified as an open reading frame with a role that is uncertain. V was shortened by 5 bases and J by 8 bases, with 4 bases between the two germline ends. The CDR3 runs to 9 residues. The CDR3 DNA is TGTGCCAGAAGGCAGGAAGCTTTCTTT. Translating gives CARRQEAFF.

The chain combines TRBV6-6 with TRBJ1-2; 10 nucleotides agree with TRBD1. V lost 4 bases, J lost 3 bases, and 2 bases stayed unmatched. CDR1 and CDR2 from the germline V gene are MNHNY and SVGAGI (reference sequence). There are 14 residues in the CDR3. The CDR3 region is CASSWTGGDYGYTF. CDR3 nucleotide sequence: TGTGCCAGCAGTTGGACAGGGGGGGACTATGGCTACACCTTC.

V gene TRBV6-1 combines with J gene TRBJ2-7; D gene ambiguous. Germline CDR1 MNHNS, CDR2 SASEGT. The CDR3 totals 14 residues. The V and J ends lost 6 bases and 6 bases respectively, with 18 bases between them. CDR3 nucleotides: TGTGCCAGCAGCGACAATTTCCCTGGGCGCGAGCAGTACTTC. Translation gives CASSDNFPGREQYF.

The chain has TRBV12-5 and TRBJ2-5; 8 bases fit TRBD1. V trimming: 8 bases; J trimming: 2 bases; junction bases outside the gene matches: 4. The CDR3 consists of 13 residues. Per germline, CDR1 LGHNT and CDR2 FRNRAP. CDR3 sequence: CASSRQGQETQYF. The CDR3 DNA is TGTGCTAGTTCCCGACAGGGGCAAGAGACCCAGTACTTC.

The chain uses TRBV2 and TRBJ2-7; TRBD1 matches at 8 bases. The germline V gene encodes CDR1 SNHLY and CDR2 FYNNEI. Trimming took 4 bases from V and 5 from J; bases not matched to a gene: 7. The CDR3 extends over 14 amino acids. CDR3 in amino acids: CASSGPGGQDEQYF. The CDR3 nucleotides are TGTGCCAGCAGTGGTCCAGGGGGCCAAGACGAGCAGTACTTC.

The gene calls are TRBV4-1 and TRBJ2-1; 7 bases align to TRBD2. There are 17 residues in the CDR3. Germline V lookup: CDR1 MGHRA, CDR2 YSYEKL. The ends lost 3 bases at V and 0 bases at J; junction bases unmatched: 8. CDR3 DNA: TGCGCCAGCAGCCACCGCATCCTAGCGGACTCCTACAATGAGCAGTTCTTC. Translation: CASSHRILADSYNEQFF.

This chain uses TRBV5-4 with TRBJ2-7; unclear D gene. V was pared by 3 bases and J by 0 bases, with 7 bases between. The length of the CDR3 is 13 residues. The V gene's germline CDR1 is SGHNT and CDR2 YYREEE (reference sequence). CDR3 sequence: CASSSRNSYEQYF. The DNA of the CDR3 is TGTGCCAGCAGCTCGCGGAACTCCTACGAGCAGTACTTC.

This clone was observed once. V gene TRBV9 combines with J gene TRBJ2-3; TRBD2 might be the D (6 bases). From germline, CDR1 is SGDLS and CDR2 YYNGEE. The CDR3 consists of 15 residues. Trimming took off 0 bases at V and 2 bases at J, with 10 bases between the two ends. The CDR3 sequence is CASSVAAGITDTQYF. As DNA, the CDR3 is TGTGCCAGCAGCGTAGCCGCGGGGATCACAGATACGCAGTATTTT.

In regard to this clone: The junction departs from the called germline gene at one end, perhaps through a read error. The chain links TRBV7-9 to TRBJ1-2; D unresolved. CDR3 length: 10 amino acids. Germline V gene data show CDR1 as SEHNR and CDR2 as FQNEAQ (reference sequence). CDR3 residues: CRALGGGYTF. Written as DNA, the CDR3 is TGCCGCGCCCTCGGAGGTGGCTACACCTTC.

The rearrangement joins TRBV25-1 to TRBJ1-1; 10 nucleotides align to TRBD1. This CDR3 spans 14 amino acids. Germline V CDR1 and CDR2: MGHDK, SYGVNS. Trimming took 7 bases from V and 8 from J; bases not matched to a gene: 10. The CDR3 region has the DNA TGTGCCAGCACCAGCGACAGGGGGCTTCCCGAAGCTTTCTTT. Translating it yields CASTSDRGLPEAFF.

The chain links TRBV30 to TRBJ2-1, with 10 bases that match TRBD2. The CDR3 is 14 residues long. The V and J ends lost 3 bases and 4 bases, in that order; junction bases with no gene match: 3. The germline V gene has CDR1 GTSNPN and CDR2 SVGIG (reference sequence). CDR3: CAWSRTSGYNEQFF. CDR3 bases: TGTGCCTGGAGCCGGACTAGCGGATACAATGAGCAGTTCTTC.

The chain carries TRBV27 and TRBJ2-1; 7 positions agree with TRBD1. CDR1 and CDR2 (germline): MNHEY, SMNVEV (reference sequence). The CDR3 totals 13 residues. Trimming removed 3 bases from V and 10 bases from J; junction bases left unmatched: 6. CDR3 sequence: CASSLKQGVEQFF. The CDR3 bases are TGTGCCAGCAGTTTGAAGCAGGGGGTAGAGCAGTTCTTC.

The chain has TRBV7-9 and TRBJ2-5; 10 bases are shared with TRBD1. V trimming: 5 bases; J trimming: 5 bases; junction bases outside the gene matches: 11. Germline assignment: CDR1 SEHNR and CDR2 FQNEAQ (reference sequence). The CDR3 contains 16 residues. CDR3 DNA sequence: TGTGCCAGCAGCGTTTCCGGGACAGGGGATTTCGAGACCCAGTACTTC. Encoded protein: CASSVSGTGDFETQYF.

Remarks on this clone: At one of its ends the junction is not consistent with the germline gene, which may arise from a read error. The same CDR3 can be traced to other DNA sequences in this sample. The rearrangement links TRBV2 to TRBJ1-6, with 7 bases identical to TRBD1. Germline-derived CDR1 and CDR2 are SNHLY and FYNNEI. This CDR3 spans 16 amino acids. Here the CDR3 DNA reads TGTGCCAGCAGTGAAAGGGGGACAGAAAATAATTCCCCCCTCCACTTT. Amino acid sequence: CASSERGTENNSPLHF.

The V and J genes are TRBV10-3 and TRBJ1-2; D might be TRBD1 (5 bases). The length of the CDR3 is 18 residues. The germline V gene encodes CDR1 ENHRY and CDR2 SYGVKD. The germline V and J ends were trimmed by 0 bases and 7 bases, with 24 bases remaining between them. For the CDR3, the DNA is TGTGCCATCAGTGAGTCTGGAGGGGTTTCCCCCTTCTTGCGTGGCTACACCTTC. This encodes CAISESGGVSPFLRGYTF.

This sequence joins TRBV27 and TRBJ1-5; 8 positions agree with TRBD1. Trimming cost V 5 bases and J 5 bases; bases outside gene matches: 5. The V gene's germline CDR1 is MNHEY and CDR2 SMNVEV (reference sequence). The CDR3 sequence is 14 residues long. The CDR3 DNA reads TGTGCCAGCAGTACGACAGGGGCCTATCAGCCCCAGCATTTT. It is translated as CASSTTGAYQPQHF.

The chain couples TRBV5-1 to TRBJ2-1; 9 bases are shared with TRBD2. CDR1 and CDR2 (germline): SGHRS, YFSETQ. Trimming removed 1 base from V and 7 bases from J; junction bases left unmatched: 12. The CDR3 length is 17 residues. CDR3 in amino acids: CASSLFQAGGRGNEQFF. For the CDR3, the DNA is TGCGCCAGCAGCTTGTTCCAGGCGGGGGGGCGTGGGAATGAGCAGTTCTTC.

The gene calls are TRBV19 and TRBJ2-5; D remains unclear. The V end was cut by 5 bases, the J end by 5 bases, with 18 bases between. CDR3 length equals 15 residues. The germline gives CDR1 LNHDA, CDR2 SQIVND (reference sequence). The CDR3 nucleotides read TGTGCCAGTAGTCTCAGCTGGGCCGGTAGGGAGACCCAGTACTTC. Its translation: CASSLSWAGRETQYF.